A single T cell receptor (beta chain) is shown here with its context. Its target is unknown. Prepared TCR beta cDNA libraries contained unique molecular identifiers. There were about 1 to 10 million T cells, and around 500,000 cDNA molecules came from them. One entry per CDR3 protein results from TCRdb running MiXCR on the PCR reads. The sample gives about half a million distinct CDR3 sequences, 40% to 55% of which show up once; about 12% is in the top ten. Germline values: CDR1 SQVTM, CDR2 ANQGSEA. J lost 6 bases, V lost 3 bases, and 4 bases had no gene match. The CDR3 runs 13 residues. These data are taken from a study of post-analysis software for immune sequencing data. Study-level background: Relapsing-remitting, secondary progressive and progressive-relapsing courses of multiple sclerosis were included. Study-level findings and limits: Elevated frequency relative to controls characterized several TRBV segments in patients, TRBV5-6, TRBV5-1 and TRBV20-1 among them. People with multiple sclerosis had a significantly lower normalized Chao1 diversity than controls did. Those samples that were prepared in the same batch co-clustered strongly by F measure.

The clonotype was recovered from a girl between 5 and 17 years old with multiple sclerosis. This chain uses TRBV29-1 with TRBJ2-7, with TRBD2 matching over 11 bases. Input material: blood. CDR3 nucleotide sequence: TGCAGCGTTGACCTAGCGGGAGGAGGCGAGCAGTACTTC. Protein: CSVDLAGGGEQYF.